Listed here is a single T cell receptor (beta chain). Its target is not known. This sample is drawn from a study of siplizumab effects on memory and regulatory T cells. Trimming at V came to 6 bases and at J to 0 bases, leaving 9 bases not matched to a gene. The CDR3 covers 16 residues. Germline V CDR1 and CDR2: SGHTA, FQGNSA. The assay looked at around 100,000 TCR templates in each sample. The method was immunoSEQ multiplex PCR; TCRdb's version includes in-frame clones alone and lacks a portion of them. This repertoire shows about 64,000 clones, 90% to 97% found once; its top ten account for around 0.086%. Study outcomes and limitations: Suppression by proliferating Tregs derived from siplizumab cultures was not verified. Naive T cells appeared more varied than memory cells and looked like key alloresponse contributors. Controls showed an average of roughly 30% Treg-derived mappable alloreactive CD4+ clones, while siplizumab showed 55% to 80%.

The TCR sequence derives from a human donor in good health. V is TRBV7-2 and J is TRBJ2-3, with TRBD1 identical over 7 bases. The sequenced material came from naive CD8+ T cells sorted from blood. CDR3 bases: TGTGCCAGCAGTTTCGGGACAGTCCCTAGCACAGATACGCAGTATTTT. Its translation: CASSFGTVPSTDTQYF.